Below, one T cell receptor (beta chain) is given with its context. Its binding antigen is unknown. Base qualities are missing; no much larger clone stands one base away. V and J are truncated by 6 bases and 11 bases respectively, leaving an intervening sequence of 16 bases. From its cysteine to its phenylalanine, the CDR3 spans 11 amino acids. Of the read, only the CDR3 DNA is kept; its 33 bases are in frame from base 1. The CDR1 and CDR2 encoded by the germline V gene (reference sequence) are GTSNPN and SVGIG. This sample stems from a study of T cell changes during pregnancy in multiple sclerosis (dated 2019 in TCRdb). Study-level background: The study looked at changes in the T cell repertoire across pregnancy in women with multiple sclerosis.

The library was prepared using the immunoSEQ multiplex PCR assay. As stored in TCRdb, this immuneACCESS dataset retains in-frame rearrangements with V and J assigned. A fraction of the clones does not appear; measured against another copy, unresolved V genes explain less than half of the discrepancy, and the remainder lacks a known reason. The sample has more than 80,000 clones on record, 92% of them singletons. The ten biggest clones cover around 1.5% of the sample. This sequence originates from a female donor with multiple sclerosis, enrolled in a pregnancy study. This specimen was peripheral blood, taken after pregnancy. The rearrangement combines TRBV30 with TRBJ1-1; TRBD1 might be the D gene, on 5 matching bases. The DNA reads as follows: TGTGCCTGCAGACAGTCGGTGGTGGCTTTCTTT. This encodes CACRQSVVAFF. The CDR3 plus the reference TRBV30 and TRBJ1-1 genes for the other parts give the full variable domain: SQTIHQWPATLVQPVGSPLSLECTVEGTSNPNLYWYRQAAGRGLQLLFYSVGIGQISSEVPQNLSASRPQDRQFILSSKKLLLSDSGFYLCACRQSVVAFFGQGTRLTVV.